This is a list of T cell receptor beta chains from one sample in a study of cytomegalovirus exposure and HLA in healthy donors. Here immunoSEQ multiplex PCR was the method, and the copy in TCRdb shows in-frame clones only, minus some. The data contain over 150,000 clones, approximately 80% of them singletons. Sequenced: PBMCs. The receptor source for this set is a man aged 25 to 40 in good health and CMV-seropositive. Each CDR3 is given with its conserved first and last residue. D genes are given only for firm matches. Only part of the rows carry a size: once, few, many, or a class if the clone is expanded.

size,J,D,V,CDR3,DNA
once,TRBJ1-5,TRBD1,TRBV10-3,CATATGEDQPQHF,TGTGCCACAGCGACAGGGGAGGATCAGCCCCAGCATTTT
few,TRBJ1-1,.,TRBV6-5,CASSSLTAEAFF,TGTGCCAGCAGTTCATTGACAGCTGAAGCTTTCTTT
.,TRBJ2-2,TRBD2,TRBV5-4,CASSVSGGAYTGELFF,TGTGCCAGCAGCGTTAGCGGGGGGGCTTACACCGGGGAGCTGTTTTTT
.,TRBJ2-3,.,TRBV5-6,CASSYRETDTQYF,TGTGCCAGCAGCTACAGGGAAACAGATACGCAGTATTTT
.,TRBJ2-1,TRBD2,TRBV9,CASNSGGTYEQFF,TGTGCCAGCAATAGCGGGGGGACCTATGAGCAGTTCTTC
.,TRBJ2-1,TRBD2,TRBV6-6,CASSSREGEQFF,TGTGCCAGCAGTTCCCGGGAGGGCGAGCAGTTCTTC
.,TRBJ1-4,.,TRBV27,CASSSIWSGANNEKLFF,TGTGCCAGCAGTTCCATATGGTCTGGAGCCAATAATGAAAAACTGTTTTTT
.,TRBJ2-1,.,TRBV5-1,CASSFPRGNNEQFF,TGCGCCAGCAGCTTTCCTAGAGGCAACAATGAGCAGTTCTTC
few,TRBJ1-2,TRBD1,TRBV27,CASSLRTGSYGYTF,TGTGCCAGCAGTCTTCGGACAGGGAGCTATGGCTACACCTTC
.,TRBJ2-7,TRBD2,TRBV25-1,CASSGASGSYEQYF,TGTGCCAGCAGTGGGGCTAGCGGATCCTACGAGCAGTACTTC
once,TRBJ1-1,.,TRBV30,CAWSPGSVVEAFF,TGTGCCTGGAGCCCAGGGTCGGTGGTGGAAGCTTTCTTT
.,TRBJ2-7,.,TRBV11-2,CASSFYYEQYF,TGTGCCAGCAGTTTCTACTACGAGCAGTACTTC
.,TRBJ1-1,.,TRBV10-3,CAIGPVNTEAFF,TGTGCCATCGGGCCGGTGAACACTGAAGCTTTCTTT
.,TRBJ1-5,TRBD1,TRBV2,CASTGQGGQPQHF,TGTGCCAGCACGGGACAGGGGGGCCAGCCCCAGCATTTT
.,TRBJ2-3,TRBD1,TRBV6-5,CASSYSSDRAVVTQYF,TGTGCCAGCAGTTACTCTTCGGACAGGGCAGTGGTTACGCAGTATTTT
.,TRBJ2-7,.,TRBV9,CASSARGGGSEQYF,TGTGCCAGCAGCGCACGAGGAGGGGGCAGCGAGCAGTACTTC
.,TRBJ2-7,.,TRBV2,CASSGTDEQYF,TGTGCCAGCAGTGGAACAGACGAGCAGTACTTC
once,TRBJ2-5,.,TRBV6-1,CASSRGGWETQYF,TGTGCCAGCAGCCGCGGGGGCTGGGAGACCCAGTACTTC
.,TRBJ1-2,TRBD1,TRBV7-9,CASSLLLQGNYGYTF,TGTGCCAGCAGCTTACTCCTACAGGGGAACTATGGCTACACCTTC
.,TRBJ1-2,.,TRBV10-3,CAISEYKPEVGYTF,TGTGCCATCAGTGAGTACAAACCCGAGGTGGGCTACACCTTC
.,TRBJ1-6,TRBD1,TRBV7-9,CASSIGQARDSPLHF,TGTGCCAGCAGCATTGGACAGGCCAGGGATTCACCCCTCCACTTT
.,TRBJ2-2,.,TRBV5-1,CASSLTVGDTGELFF,TGCGCCAGCAGCTTGACCGTCGGAGACACCGGGGAGCTGTTTTTT
.,TRBJ1-6,.,TRBV11-2,CATRQSNSPLHF,TGTGCCACTCGACAGTCCAATTCACCCCTCCACTTT
.,TRBJ2-2,TRBD2,TRBV7-3,CASSRLAGGLNPTGELFF,TGTGCCAGCAGCCGACTAGCGGGGGGCCTAAACCCAACCGGGGAGCTGTTTTTT
.,TRBJ1-5,.,TRBV6-5,CASSYGGGNNQPQHF,TGTGCCAGCAGTTACGGCGGGGGTAACAATCAGCCCCAGCATTTT
.,TRBJ1-4,TRBD1,TRBV7-8,CASSRTGGREKLFF,TGTGCCAGCAGCCGTACAGGGGGGAGGGAAAAACTGTTTTTT
.,TRBJ2-6,.,TRBV9,CASSVAGSGANVLTF,TGTGCCAGCAGCGTAGCGGGATCTGGGGCCAACGTCCTGACTTTC
.,TRBJ2-5,TRBD1,TRBV2,CARLDRRGTQYF,TGTGCCAGATTGGACAGGCGTGGAACCCAGTACTTC
once,TRBJ2-7,TRBD2,TRBV11-1,CASSHPPGTRGYEQYF,TGTGCCAGCAGTCACCCCCCCGGGACTAGAGGATACGAGCAGTACTTC
.,TRBJ1-1,.,TRBV28,CASNVNTDTEAFF,TGTGCCAGCAACGTAAATACGGACACTGAAGCTTTCTTT
.,TRBJ2-2,TRBD2,TRBV5-1,CASSPTSGANTGELFF,TGCGCCAGCAGCCCGACTAGCGGGGCTAACACCGGGGAGCTGTTTTTT
.,TRBJ1-5,.,TRBV19,CASSILVGGSNQPQHF,TGTGCCAGTAGTATTTTAGTCGGAGGTAGCAATCAGCCCCAGCATTTT
.,TRBJ2-3,.,TRBV29-1,CSVETYRTDTQYF,TGCAGCGTTGAGACTTACCGCACAGATACGCAGTATTTT
.,TRBJ2-7,TRBD2,TRBV15,CATLLGGGDGLAEQYF,TGTGCCACCCTTCTGGGCGGGGGAGACGGGCTTGCCGAGCAGTACTTC
few,TRBJ1-2,.,TRBV19,CASSMRDRYGYTF,TGTGCCAGTAGTATGCGGGACCGCTATGGCTACACCTTC
.,TRBJ1-4,.,TRBV7-9,CASSRGEEKLFF,TGTGCCAGCAGCCGAGGAGAGGAAAAACTGTTTTTT
.,TRBJ2-5,TRBD1,TRBV7-3,CASTNTSAGGKETQYF,TGTGCCAGCACCAATACGAGCGCAGGGGGCAAGGAGACCCAGTACTTC
.,TRBJ1-1,.,TRBV5-1,CASSLSSAGGTEAFF,TGCGCCAGCAGCTTGTCGTCCGCCGGGGGAACTGAAGCTTTCTTT
.,TRBJ1-5,.,TRBV7-8,CASSEAGAGQPQHF,TGTGCCAGCAGCGAGGCGGGGGCAGGCCAGCCCCAGCATTTT